This note documents a single T cell receptor (beta chain) sequence. The data derive from a study of cytomegalovirus exposure and HLA in healthy donors. The PCR ran on 60 Vbeta and 13 Jbeta primers. Sequencing was performed with immunoSEQ multiplex PCR; in TCRdb, only in-frame clones are kept and a portion is missing. The table lists about 200,000 clones, over 60% of them singletons. Trimming left V 8 bases short and J 7 bases short, with 17 bases between. Germline CDR1 MNHEY, CDR2 SVGAGI. This CDR3 is built from 14 residues. The clonotype comes from a middle-aged woman in good health and CMV-seronegative. The sample comprised PBMCs. The chain uses TRBV6-5 and TRBJ1-4; no reliable D call. This CDR3 is CASSSGILSEKLFF. The CDR3 DNA follows: TGTGCCAGCTCCTCGGGGATATTAAGTGAAAAACTGTTTTTT.